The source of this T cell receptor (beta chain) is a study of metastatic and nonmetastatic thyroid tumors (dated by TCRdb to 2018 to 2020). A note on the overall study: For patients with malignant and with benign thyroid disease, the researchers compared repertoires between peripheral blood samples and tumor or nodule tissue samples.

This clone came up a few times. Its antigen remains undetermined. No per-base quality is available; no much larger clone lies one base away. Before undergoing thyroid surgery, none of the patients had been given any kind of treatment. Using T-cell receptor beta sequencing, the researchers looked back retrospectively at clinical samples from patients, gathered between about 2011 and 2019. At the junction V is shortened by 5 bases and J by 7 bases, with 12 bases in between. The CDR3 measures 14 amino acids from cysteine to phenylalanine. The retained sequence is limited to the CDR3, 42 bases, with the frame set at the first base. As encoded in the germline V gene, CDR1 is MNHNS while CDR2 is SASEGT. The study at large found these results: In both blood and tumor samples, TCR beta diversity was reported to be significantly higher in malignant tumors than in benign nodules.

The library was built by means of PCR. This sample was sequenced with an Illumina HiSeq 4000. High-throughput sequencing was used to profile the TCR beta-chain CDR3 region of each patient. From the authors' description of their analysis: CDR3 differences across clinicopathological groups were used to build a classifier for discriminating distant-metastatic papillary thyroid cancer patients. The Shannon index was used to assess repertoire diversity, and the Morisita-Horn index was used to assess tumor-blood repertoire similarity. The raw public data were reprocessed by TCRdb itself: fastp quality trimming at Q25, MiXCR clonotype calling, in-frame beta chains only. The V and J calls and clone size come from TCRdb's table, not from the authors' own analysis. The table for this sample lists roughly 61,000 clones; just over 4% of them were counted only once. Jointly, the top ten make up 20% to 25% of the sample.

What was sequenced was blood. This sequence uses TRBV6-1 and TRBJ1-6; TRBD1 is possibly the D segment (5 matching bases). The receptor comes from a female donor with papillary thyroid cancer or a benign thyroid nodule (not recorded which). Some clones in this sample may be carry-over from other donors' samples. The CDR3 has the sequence CASSRTGGNSPLHF. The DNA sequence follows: TGTGCCAGCAGTCGCACAGGAGGAAATTCACCCCTCCACTTT.